A selection of T cell receptor beta chains follows, all from one sample in a study of T cells and Merkel cell carcinoma outcomes. Assay: immunoSEQ multiplex PCR; the TCRdb copy retains only in-frame clones and omits some. The sample yields approximately 20,000 clones, approximately 80% seen once. The specimen sequenced was tumor tissue from Merkel cell carcinoma. The receptors were sampled from a human donor with Merkel cell carcinoma. Each CDR3 is given with its conserved first and last residue. A D gene is named only where the DNA matches it firmly. Clone size is stated in some rows and not others, as once, few, many or a class when expanded.

-	TRBJ1-5	TRBV25-1	-	TGTGCCAGCAGTGGGGGGGGTCAGCCCCAGCATTTT	CASSGGGQPQHF
TRBD1	TRBJ2-7	TRBV27	-	TGTGCCAGCAAGGATCGGGACAGTCTAGACTACGAGCAGTACTTC	CASKDRDSLDYEQYF
-	TRBJ2-1	TRBV9	-	TGTGCCAGCAGCGTCGATAATATAAGTGAGCAGTTCTTC	CASSVDNISEQFF
-	TRBJ1-2	TRBV21-1	-	TGTGCCAGCAGCTACTGGGACGGTTATGGCTACACCTTC	CASSYWDGYGYTF
-	TRBJ2-3	TRBV4-1	-	TGCGCCAGCAGCCAAGAAGGTTGGGGCCCGGGGGATACGCAGTATTTT	CASSQEGWGPGDTQYF
-	TRBJ1-1	TRBV6-5	-	TGTGCCAGCGGCGAGGGGTACGGGAACACTGAAGCTTTCTTT	CASGEGYGNTEAFF
-	TRBJ1-4	TRBV20-1	-	TGCAGTGCTCGCCGGGGAGAAAAACTGTTTTTT	CSARRGEKLFF
-	TRBJ1-1	TRBV27	-	TGTGCCAGCACATCGGGGGGCTTAGGCACTGAAGCTTTCTTT	CASTSGGLGTEAFF
-	TRBJ2-3	TRBV14	-	TGTGCCAGCAGCCAAGTCACCGGGGCCTGGTTGGATACGCAGTATTTT	CASSQVTGAWLDTQYF
-	TRBJ1-1	TRBV5-1	-	TGCGCCAGCAGCTTGGCCGGAATGAACACTGAAGCTTTCTTT	CASSLAGMNTEAFF
-	TRBJ1-1	TRBV14	-	TGTGCCAGTAGCCAATGGGGGTCGAACACTGAAGCTTTCTTT	CASSQWGSNTEAFF
-	TRBJ2-7	TRBV7-8	-	TGTGCCAGCAGCCCAGGGGGGATTAACGAGCAGTACTTC	CASSPGGINEQYF
-	TRBJ2-6	TRBV27	-	TGTGCCAGCAGTCACCGCCGGGCCAACGTCCTGACTTTC	CASSHRRANVLTF
TRBD1	TRBJ1-1	TRBV6-5	few	TGTGCCAGCACCCGGGGACAGAAGAACACTGAAGCTTTCTTT	CASTRGQKNTEAFF
-	TRBJ1-3	TRBV5-1	-	TGCGTCAGCAGCTTGATTAGAGGTCCTGGAAACACCATATATTTT	CVSSLIRGPGNTIYF
TRBD1	TRBJ1-5	TRBV30	-	TGTGCCTTCCCGACAGGGACGGACAATCAGCCCCAGCATTTT	CAFPTGTDNQPQHF
-	TRBJ1-4	TRBV12-2	-	TGTGCAAGTCGCTTAAAGGGACCTAGGGGGAAACTGTTTTTT	CASRLKGPRGKLFF
TRBD1	TRBJ1-5	TRBV5-1	-	TGCGCCAGCAGCCTGACAGGGGGGAATCAGCCCCAGCATTTT	CASSLTGGNQPQHF
-	TRBJ2-7	TRBV5-4	-	TGTGCCAGCAGCTCTTCCTACGAGCAGTACTTC	CASSSSYEQYF
-	TRBJ2-3	TRBV29-1	-	TGCACCGTGTGGGCCTACGGGGCAGATACGCAGTATTTT	CTVWAYGADTQYF
TRBD1	TRBJ2-7	TRBV5-1	once	TGCGCCAGCAGCTTGGAGGGTCACAGGGGGCAATACGAGCAGTACTTC	CASSLEGHRGQYEQYF
-	TRBJ1-6	TRBV5-1	-	TGCGCCAGCAGCTTGCGTTTCGGGAGTGGAAATAATTCACCCCTCCACTTT	CASSLRFGSGNNSPLHF
-	TRBJ1-1	TRBV9	-	TGTGCCAGCAGCGTCGACAGCAGGGGTAGGAACACTGAAGCTTTCTTT	CASSVDSRGRNTEAFF
-	TRBJ2-7	TRBV4-1	-	TGCGCCAGCAGCCCTCGGGGGCAGCCAGGGAGAGGATACGAGCAGTACTTC	CASSPRGQPGRGYEQYF
-	TRBJ1-6	TRBV6-1	-	TGTGCCAGCAGTGAGACAGCTAATTCACCCCTCCACTTT	CASSETANSPLHF
-	TRBJ2-7	TRBV5-1	-	TGCGCCAGTAGGATAACAGGATCCTCAACCAACCCCTACGAGCAGTACTTC	CASRITGSSTNPYEQYF
-	TRBJ1-1	TRBV27	-	TGTGCCAGCAGTTTAAGGGCAGCTACTGAAGCTTTCTTT	CASSLRAATEAFF
TRBD1	TRBJ1-5	TRBV7-9	-	TGTGCCAGCAGCCCGACAGGGGGCCGTCAGCCCCAGCATTTT	CASSPTGGRQPQHF
-	TRBJ2-2	TRBV10-2	once	TGCGCCAGCAGTGAGTCTACTACCGGGGAGCTGTTTTTT	CASSESTTGELFF
-	TRBJ2-2	TRBV7-9	once	TGTGCCAGCAGCCTACAGGGTAGGGGCACCGGGGAGCTGTTTTTT	CASSLQGRGTGELFF
-	TRBJ2-7	TRBV5-8	-	TGTGCCAGCAGCTTCCGGGCAGGGATGGTCTACGAGCAGTACTTC	CASSFRAGMVYEQYF
-	TRBJ1-5	TRBV5-5	once	TGTGCCAGCAGCGCCTTAGAAAAATATCAGCCCCAGCATTTT	CASSALEKYQPQHF